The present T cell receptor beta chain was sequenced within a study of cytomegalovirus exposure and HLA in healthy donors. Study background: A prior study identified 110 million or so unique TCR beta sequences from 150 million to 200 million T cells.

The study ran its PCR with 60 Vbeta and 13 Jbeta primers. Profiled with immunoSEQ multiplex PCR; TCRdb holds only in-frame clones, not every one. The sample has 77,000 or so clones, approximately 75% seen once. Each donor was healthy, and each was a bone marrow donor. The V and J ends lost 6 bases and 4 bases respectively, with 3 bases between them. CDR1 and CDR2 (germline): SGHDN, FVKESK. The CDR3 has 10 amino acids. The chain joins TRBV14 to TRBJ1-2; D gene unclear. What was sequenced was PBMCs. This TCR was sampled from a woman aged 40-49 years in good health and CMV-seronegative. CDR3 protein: CASSRYGYTF. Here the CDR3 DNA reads TGTGCCAGCAGTCGCTATGGCTACACCTTC.